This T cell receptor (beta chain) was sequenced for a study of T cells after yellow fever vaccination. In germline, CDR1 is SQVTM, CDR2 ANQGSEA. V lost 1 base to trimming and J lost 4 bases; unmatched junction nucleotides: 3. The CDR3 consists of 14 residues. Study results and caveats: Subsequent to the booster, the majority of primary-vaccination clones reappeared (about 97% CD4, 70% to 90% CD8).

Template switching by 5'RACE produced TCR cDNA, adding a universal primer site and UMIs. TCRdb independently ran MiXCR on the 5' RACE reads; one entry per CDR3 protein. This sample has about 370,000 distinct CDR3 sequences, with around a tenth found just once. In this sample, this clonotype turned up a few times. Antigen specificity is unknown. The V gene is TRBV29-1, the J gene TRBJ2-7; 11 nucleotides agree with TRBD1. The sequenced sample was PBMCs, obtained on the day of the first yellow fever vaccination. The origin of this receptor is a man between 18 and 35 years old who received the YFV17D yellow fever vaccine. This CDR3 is CSVEGTGGKYEQYF. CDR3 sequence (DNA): TGCAGCGTTGAAGGGACAGGGGGCAAGTACGAGCAGTACTTC.